Listed below are T cell receptor beta chains from one sample, sequenced in a study of human T cells and chemical hapten exposure. MiXCR, run by TCRdb on the RACE reads, gives a single entry per CDR3 protein. Among about 57,000 distinct CDR3 sequences, approximately 9.3% were seen once, and the ten largest hold about an eighth. The specimen comprised whole blood, sampled in connection with sensitization to the hapten diphenylcyclopropenone (DPC). The source is a woman aged 35 to 49 with alopecia areata. Some clones in this sample may be carry-over from other donors' samples. Both conserved end residues are part of each CDR3. The order of the fields is CDR3 DNA, CDR3 protein, J gene, clone size, D gene, V gene. A D gene is named only where the DNA matches it firmly. Part of the rows lack a size; the others show once, few, many or a class for expanded clones.

CDR3 DNA: TGCAGTGCTCCGGGACTAGCGACCGAGCAGTACTTC
CDR3 protein: CSAPGLATEQYF
J gene: TRBJ2-7
clone size: many
D gene: TRBD2
V gene: TRBV20-1

CDR3 DNA: TGTGCCAGCAGCCCCCAATACGAGCAGTACTTC
CDR3 protein: CASSPQYEQYF
J gene: TRBJ2-7
clone size: .
D gene: .
V gene: TRBV7-2

CDR3 DNA: TGTGCCAGCAGAGAAGCGGGGGGGACCTACGAGCAGTACTTC
CDR3 protein: CASREAGGTYEQYF
J gene: TRBJ2-7
clone size: .
D gene: TRBD2
V gene: TRBV28

CDR3 DNA: TGTGCCAGCAGCTTGGGTGCGGCGCGGAGCAATCAGCCCCAGCATTTT
CDR3 protein: CASSLGAARSNQPQHF
J gene: TRBJ1-5
clone size: few
D gene: .
V gene: TRBV5-5

CDR3 DNA: TGTGCCACCAGTGATTCCGACATTCTCAAGACCCAGTACTTC
CDR3 protein: CATSDSDILKTQYF
J gene: TRBJ2-5
clone size: many
D gene: .
V gene: TRBV24-1

CDR3 DNA: TGTGCCAGCAGTTCGAACGGGTTTTTCTACGAGCAGTACTTC
CDR3 protein: CASSSNGFFYEQYF
J gene: TRBJ2-7
clone size: many
D gene: .
V gene: TRBV6-5

CDR3 DNA: TGCGCCAGCAGCCAGGGGGGACAGTCCTACGAGCAGTACTTC
CDR3 protein: CASSQGGQSYEQYF
J gene: TRBJ2-7
clone size: many
D gene: .
V gene: TRBV4-1

CDR3 DNA: TGTGCCAGCATGAGGGGAAGCTCCTACGAGCAGTACTTC
CDR3 protein: CASMRGSSYEQYF
J gene: TRBJ2-7
clone size: .
D gene: .
V gene: TRBV6-5

CDR3 DNA: TGTGCCAGCAGCTTAGTGCCCACTGGGGCCAACGTCCTGACTTTC
CDR3 protein: CASSLVPTGANVLTF
J gene: TRBJ2-6
clone size: few
D gene: .
V gene: TRBV7-6

CDR3 DNA: TGTGCCAGCAGCGTAGTAGGGTATAGCACAGATACGCAGTATTTT
CDR3 protein: CASSVVGYSTDTQYF
J gene: TRBJ2-3
clone size: many
D gene: .
V gene: TRBV9

CDR3 DNA: TGTGCCATCAGAGGGACCTCCCCCGGGATGACTTTCTTT
CDR3 protein: CAIRGTSPGMTFF
J gene: TRBJ1-1
clone size: few
D gene: .
V gene: TRBV10-3

CDR3 DNA: TGTGCCAGCAGTACCCACGAGACCCAGTACTTC
CDR3 protein: CASSTHETQYF
J gene: TRBJ2-5
clone size: .
D gene: .
V gene: TRBV12-3/TRBV12-4

CDR3 DNA: TGTGCCAGCAGCTTGGAACGGTCGGGGGTAGGGTCACCCCTCCACTTT
CDR3 protein: CASSLERSGVGSPLHF
J gene: TRBJ1-6
clone size: few
D gene: .
V gene: TRBV5-4

CDR3 DNA: TGCGCCAGCAGGGCGCCTAGGGAGAACACTGAAGCTTTCTTT
CDR3 protein: CASRAPRENTEAFF
J gene: TRBJ1-1
clone size: few
D gene: .
V gene: TRBV5-1

CDR3 DNA: TGTGCCATCAGGAATTCAGGGGACGGGAACACTGAAGCTTTCTTT
CDR3 protein: CAIRNSGDGNTEAFF
J gene: TRBJ1-1
clone size: many
D gene: .
V gene: TRBV10-3

CDR3 DNA: TGCAGTGCTAGAGACACTAGCGGGGTCTTTTACGAGCAGTACTTC
CDR3 protein: CSARDTSGVFYEQYF
J gene: TRBJ2-7
clone size: few
D gene: TRBD2
V gene: TRBV20-1

CDR3 DNA: TGTGCCAGCAGCCAAGATTCCAGCAGGGCAGTCGGGGCTGAAGCTTTCTTT
CDR3 protein: CASSQDSSRAVGAEAFF
J gene: TRBJ1-1
clone size: many
D gene: .
V gene: TRBV4-2

CDR3 DNA: TGCAGTGCTAGAGATCTCGGTGTCCGGGACAGCCTGTACAATGAGCAGTTCTTC
CDR3 protein: CSARDLGVRDSLYNEQFF
J gene: TRBJ2-1
clone size: many
D gene: TRBD1
V gene: TRBV20-1

CDR3 DNA: TGCAGTGCTAGCGTACGCCAACAGTACTTC
CDR3 protein: CSASVRQQYF
J gene: TRBJ2-7
clone size: .
D gene: .
V gene: TRBV20-1

CDR3 DNA: TGTGCTAGTGGAGGGGCGCCTCCCTACAATGAGCAGTTCTTC
CDR3 protein: CASGGAPPYNEQFF
J gene: TRBJ2-1
clone size: .
D gene: .
V gene: TRBV12-5

CDR3 DNA: TGTGCCAGCAGTTACTCGGCAGAGTTGGCGGGAGAAAACACAGATACGCAGTATTTT
CDR3 protein: CASSYSAELAGENTDTQYF
J gene: TRBJ2-3
clone size: .
D gene: TRBD2
V gene: TRBV6-2/TRBV6-3

CDR3 DNA: TGTGCCAGCAGCCCACCGACAAGGCCCCAAGAGACCCAGTACTTC
CDR3 protein: CASSPPTRPQETQYF
J gene: TRBJ2-5
clone size: many
D gene: .
V gene: TRBV7-2

CDR3 DNA: TGTGCCAGCAGTATATTAGCGGACTCCACAGATACGCAGTATTTT
CDR3 protein: CASSILADSTDTQYF
J gene: TRBJ2-3
clone size: .
D gene: .
V gene: TRBV28

CDR3 DNA: TGTGCCAGCTCACAGGGCACCGGGGAGCTGTTTTTT
CDR3 protein: CASSQGTGELFF
J gene: TRBJ2-2
clone size: .
D gene: .
V gene: TRBV18

CDR3 DNA: TGCAGCGTAAGGGGGGAGTCAGGGGCCAACGTCCTGACTTTC
CDR3 protein: CSVRGESGANVLTF
J gene: TRBJ2-6
clone size: many
D gene: .
V gene: TRBV29-1

CDR3 DNA: TGCGCCAGCAGCTTGGAGGCGGGGACAGGGCCCTACGAGCAGTACTTC
CDR3 protein: CASSLEAGTGPYEQYF
J gene: TRBJ2-7
clone size: many
D gene: TRBD1
V gene: TRBV5-1

CDR3 DNA: TGTGCCAGCACCGAGTGGAGCGCATCCGAAGACGAGCAGTACTTC
CDR3 protein: CASTEWSASEDEQYF
J gene: TRBJ2-7
clone size: many
D gene: .
V gene: TRBV2

CDR3 DNA: TGCAGTGCTAGAGCTAGCCGGAAAAATGAAAAACTGTTTTTT
CDR3 protein: CSARASRKNEKLFF
J gene: TRBJ1-4
clone size: many
D gene: .
V gene: TRBV20-1

CDR3 DNA: TGCAGTGCTAGAGATCTTAACTATGGCTACACCTTC
CDR3 protein: CSARDLNYGYTF
J gene: TRBJ1-2
clone size: few
D gene: .
V gene: TRBV20-1

CDR3 DNA: TGCGCCAGCAGCTTCAATCCTAGCGGGGTAGACACCGGGGAGCTGTTTTTT
CDR3 protein: CASSFNPSGVDTGELFF
J gene: TRBJ2-2
clone size: many
D gene: TRBD2
V gene: TRBV5-1

CDR3 DNA: TGTGCCAGCAGTTTTGACAGGGGGCGCGAACAGCCCCAGCATTTT
CDR3 protein: CASSFDRGREQPQHF
J gene: TRBJ1-5
clone size: few
D gene: TRBD1
V gene: TRBV27

CDR3 DNA: TGTGCCAGCCGACGGACAGGATCGAACACTGAAGCTTTCTTT
CDR3 protein: CASRRTGSNTEAFF
J gene: TRBJ1-1
clone size: many
D gene: TRBD1
V gene: TRBV12-3/TRBV12-4

CDR3 DNA: TGCAGTGCTAGAGGGGACAGGGACACCCAAAAACTGTTTTTT
CDR3 protein: CSARGDRDTQKLFF
J gene: TRBJ1-4
clone size: many
D gene: TRBD1
V gene: TRBV20-1

CDR3 DNA: TGTGCCAGCAGCTTAGCAGCGGGGCACGAGCAGTACTTC
CDR3 protein: CASSLAAGHEQYF
J gene: TRBJ2-7
clone size: .
D gene: TRBD2
V gene: TRBV7-7

CDR3 DNA: TGCGCCAGCAGCTTGGGGGGCGGCACTGAAGCTTTCTTT
CDR3 protein: CASSLGGGTEAFF
J gene: TRBJ1-1
clone size: many
D gene: .
V gene: TRBV5-1

CDR3 DNA: TGTGCCAGCAGTTACTCTTTGTACAGGTCCTACGAGCAGTACTTC
CDR3 protein: CASSYSLYRSYEQYF
J gene: TRBJ2-7
clone size: many
D gene: .
V gene: TRBV6-5

CDR3 DNA: TGTGCCAGCAGCCAAGGCGAGAAGCGGGGGGGCCCCCAAGAGACCCAGTACTTC
CDR3 protein: CASSQGEKRGGPQETQYF
J gene: TRBJ2-5
clone size: many
D gene: TRBD2
V gene: TRBV4-2

CDR3 DNA: TGTGCCAACCGACCGGGACAGAGCTCCTATAATTCACCCCTCCACTTT
CDR3 protein: CANRPGQSSYNSPLHF
J gene: TRBJ1-6
clone size: many
D gene: TRBD1
V gene: TRBV24-1

CDR3 DNA: TGTGCCAGCAGCGCCAGACTAGCGGGGGGCCCTAATGAGCAGTTCTTC
CDR3 protein: CASSARLAGGPNEQFF
J gene: TRBJ2-1
clone size: many
D gene: TRBD2
V gene: TRBV11-1

CDR3 DNA: TGCGCCAGCAGCTATGGAGCGGGGGCTAGCACAGATACGCAGTATTTT
CDR3 protein: CASSYGAGASTDTQYF
J gene: TRBJ2-3
clone size: many
D gene: TRBD2
V gene: TRBV5-1

CDR3 DNA: TGTGCCAGCAGCCTAGACGGATCGAACACCGGGGAGCTGTTTTTT
CDR3 protein: CASSLDGSNTGELFF
J gene: TRBJ2-2
clone size: many
D gene: .
V gene: TRBV9

CDR3 DNA: TGTGCCAGCAGTTATCAGGGCCGGAACACTGAAGCTTTCTTT
CDR3 protein: CASSYQGRNTEAFF
J gene: TRBJ1-1
clone size: few
D gene: .
V gene: TRBV6-6

CDR3 DNA: TGTGCCAGCAGCTTGGTCGGACAGGGCTATGGCTACACCTTC
CDR3 protein: CASSLVGQGYGYTF
J gene: TRBJ1-2
clone size: many
D gene: TRBD1
V gene: TRBV5-6

CDR3 DNA: TGTGCCAGCAGCTTAGAAATGCGGGCGTCACCCCTCCACTTT
CDR3 protein: CASSLEMRASPLHF
J gene: TRBJ1-6
clone size: .
D gene: .
V gene: TRBV7-6

CDR3 DNA: TGTGCCAGCAGCTTAGGTGGCGGGGGGAAAAACATTCAGTACTTC
CDR3 protein: CASSLGGGGKNIQYF
J gene: TRBJ2-4
clone size: many
D gene: TRBD2
V gene: TRBV7-2

CDR3 DNA: TGTGCCAGCACCATAAGCGGGGCGGTAGACACTGAAGCTTTCTTT
CDR3 protein: CASTISGAVDTEAFF
J gene: TRBJ1-1
clone size: .
D gene: .
V gene: TRBV6-5

CDR3 DNA: TGTGCCAGCAGCCTGGGGGTGTCTAACACAGATACGCAGTATTTT
CDR3 protein: CASSLGVSNTDTQYF
J gene: TRBJ2-3
clone size: .
D gene: .
V gene: TRBV7-2

CDR3 DNA: TGTGCCAGCAGTTTAAGAGGGGTACTTCAAGAGACCCAGTACTTC
CDR3 protein: CASSLRGVLQETQYF
J gene: TRBJ2-5
clone size: few
D gene: .
V gene: TRBV28

CDR3 DNA: TGTGCCAGCAGACAAGACAACTCTGGAAACACCATATATTTT
CDR3 protein: CASRQDNSGNTIYF
J gene: TRBJ1-3
clone size: many
D gene: .
V gene: TRBV28

CDR3 DNA: TGTGCCAGCAGCTCCCGACTAGCGGGGGGACGAGAGACCCAGTACTTC
CDR3 protein: CASSSRLAGGRETQYF
J gene: TRBJ2-5
clone size: many
D gene: TRBD2
V gene: TRBV7-2